Listed below are T cell receptor beta chains from one sample, sequenced in a study of HIV-infected patients and healthy controls. TCRdb re-called the 5' RACE reads with MiXCR, one entry per CDR3 protein. Among under 10,000 distinct CDR3 sequences listed, roughly 6% were seen once. Sequenced sample: blood. The origin of the receptors is an adult in good health. Each CDR3 is given with its conserved first and last residue. The D gene is left open where the match is weak. Clone size is given for some rows only: seen once, a few or many times, or a class if the clone is expanded.

clone_size | cdr3_length | j_call | v_call | d_call | cdr3_nt | cdr3_aa
NA | 18 | TRBJ1-4 | TRBV6-5 | NA | TGTGCCAGCAGTTACTCAATGTTCGTTTCCGGGTTAAGTGAAAAACTGTTTTTT | CASSYSMFVSGLSEKLFF
many | 14 | TRBJ2-1 | TRBV19 | NA | TGTGCCAGTAAAAAGGGGAACTCCTACAATGAGCAGTTCTTC | CASKKGNSYNEQFF
many | 15 | TRBJ2-1 | TRBV7-9 | NA | TGTGCCAGCAGCCTCTTTGGGATCGTGGACGATGAGCAGTTCTTC | CASSLFGIVDDEQFF
NA | 14 | TRBJ1-5 | TRBV20-1 | NA | TGCAGGGCGGGGGCCCCTAATAGCAATCAGCCCCAGCATTTT | CRAGAPNSNQPQHF
many | 17 | TRBJ2-1 | TRBV12-3/TRBV12-4 | NA | TGTGCCAGCAGCCCGCAGGCAGGTACAAGCTCCTACAATGAGCAGTTCTTC | CASSPQAGTSSYNEQFF
many | 13 | TRBJ2-3 | TRBV7-2 | NA | TGTGCCAGCAGCCCGACGAGGACAGATACGCAGTATTTT | CASSPTRTDTQYF